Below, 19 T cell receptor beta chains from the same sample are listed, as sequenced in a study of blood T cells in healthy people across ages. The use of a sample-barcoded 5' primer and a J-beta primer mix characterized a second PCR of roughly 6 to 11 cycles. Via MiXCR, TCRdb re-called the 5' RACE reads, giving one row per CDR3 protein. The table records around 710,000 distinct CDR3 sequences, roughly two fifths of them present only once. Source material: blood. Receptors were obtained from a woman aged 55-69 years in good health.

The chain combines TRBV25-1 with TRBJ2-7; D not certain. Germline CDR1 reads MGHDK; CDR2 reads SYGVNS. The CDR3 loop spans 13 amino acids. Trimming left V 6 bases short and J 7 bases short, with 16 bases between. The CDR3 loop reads CASSLEAPEEQYF. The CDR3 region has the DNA TGTGCCAGCAGCCTCGAGGCGCCGGAAGAGCAGTACTTC.

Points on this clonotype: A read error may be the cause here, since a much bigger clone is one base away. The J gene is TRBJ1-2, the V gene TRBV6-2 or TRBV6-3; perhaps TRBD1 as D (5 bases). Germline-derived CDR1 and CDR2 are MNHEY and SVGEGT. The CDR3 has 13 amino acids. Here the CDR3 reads CASISRDVYGHTF. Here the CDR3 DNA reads TGTGCCAGCATCAGCAGGGACGTCTATGGCCACACCTTC.

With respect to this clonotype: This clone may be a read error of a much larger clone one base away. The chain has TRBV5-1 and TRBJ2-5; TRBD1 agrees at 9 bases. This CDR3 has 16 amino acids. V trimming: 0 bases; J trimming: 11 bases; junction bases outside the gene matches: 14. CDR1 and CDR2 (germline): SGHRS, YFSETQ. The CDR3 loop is CASSLGGTGRINEQYF. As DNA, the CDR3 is TGCGCCAGCAGCTTGGGAGGGACAGGGAGAATAAATGAGCAGTACTTC.

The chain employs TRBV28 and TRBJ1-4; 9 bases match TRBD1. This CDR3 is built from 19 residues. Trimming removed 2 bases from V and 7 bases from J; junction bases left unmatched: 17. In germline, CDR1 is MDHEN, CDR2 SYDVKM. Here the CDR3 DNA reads TGTGCCAGCAGTTTAATCGCCCCGAGAGGGGGACAGGGTGGTGAAAAACTGTTTTTT. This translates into CASSLIAPRGGQGGEKLFF.

CDR3 bases: TGCAGTGCGTTAACTAGCGGACAACCCTACGAGCAGTACTTC. It specifies CSALTSGQPYEQYF. This chain joins TRBV20-1 and TRBJ2-7, with TRBD2 matching over 8 bases. Trimming cost V 6 bases and J 2 bases; bases outside gene matches: 9. Germline CDR1 and CDR2: DFQATT and SNEGSKA (reference sequence). The CDR3 extends over 14 amino acids.

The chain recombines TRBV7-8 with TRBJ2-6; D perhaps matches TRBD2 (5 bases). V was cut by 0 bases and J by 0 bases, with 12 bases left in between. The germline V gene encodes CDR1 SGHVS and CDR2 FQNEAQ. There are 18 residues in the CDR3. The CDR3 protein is CASSLATGMSSGANVLTF. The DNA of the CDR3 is TGTGCCAGCAGCTTAGCGACCGGGATGAGCTCTGGGGCCAACGTCCTGACTTTC.

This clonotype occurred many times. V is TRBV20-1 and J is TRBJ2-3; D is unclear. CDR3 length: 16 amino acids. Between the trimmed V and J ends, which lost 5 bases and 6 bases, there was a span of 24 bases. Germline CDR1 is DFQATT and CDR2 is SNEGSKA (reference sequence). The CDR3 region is CSAPVERDPSMDTQYF. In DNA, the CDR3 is TGCAGTGCTCCCGTGGAGAGAGACCCGAGCATGGATACGCAGTATTTT.

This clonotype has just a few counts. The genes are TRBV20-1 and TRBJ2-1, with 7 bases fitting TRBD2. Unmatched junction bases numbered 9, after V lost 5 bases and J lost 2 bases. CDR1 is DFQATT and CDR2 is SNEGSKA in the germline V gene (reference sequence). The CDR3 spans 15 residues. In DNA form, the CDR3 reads TGCAGTGCTCCCGTCCCTAGCGGAACCTACAATGAGCAGTTCTTC. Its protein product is CSAPVPSGTYNEQFF.

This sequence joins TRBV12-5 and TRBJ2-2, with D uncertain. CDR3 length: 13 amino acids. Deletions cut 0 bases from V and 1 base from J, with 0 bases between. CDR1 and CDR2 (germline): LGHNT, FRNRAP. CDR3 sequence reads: CASGLVNTGELFF. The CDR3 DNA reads TGTGCTAGTGGTTTGGTGAACACCGGGGAGCTGTTTTTT.

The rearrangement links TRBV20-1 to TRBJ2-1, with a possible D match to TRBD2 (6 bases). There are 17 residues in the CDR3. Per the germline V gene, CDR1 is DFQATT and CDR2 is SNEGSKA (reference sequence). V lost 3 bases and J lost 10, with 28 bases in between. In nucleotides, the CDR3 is TGCAGTGCTAGTGGAAGCCAAACTAGCAGGAGGGCCGGCGAGCAGTTCTTC. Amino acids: CSASGSQTSRRAGEQFF.

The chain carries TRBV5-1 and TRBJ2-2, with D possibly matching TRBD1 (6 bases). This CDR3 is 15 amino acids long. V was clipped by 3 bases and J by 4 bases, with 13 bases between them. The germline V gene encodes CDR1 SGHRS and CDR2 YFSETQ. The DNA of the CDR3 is TGCGCCAGCAGCTGGAGGCAGGGGAGCACCGGGGAGCTGTTTTTT. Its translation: CASSWRQGSTGELFF.

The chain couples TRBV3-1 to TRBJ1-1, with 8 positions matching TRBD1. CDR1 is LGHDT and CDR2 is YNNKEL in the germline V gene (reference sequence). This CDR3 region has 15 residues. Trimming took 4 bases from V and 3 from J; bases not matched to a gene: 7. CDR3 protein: CASSPRGLGDTEAFF. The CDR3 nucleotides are TGTGCCAGCAGCCCCAGGGGGCTCGGTGACACTGAAGCTTTCTTT.

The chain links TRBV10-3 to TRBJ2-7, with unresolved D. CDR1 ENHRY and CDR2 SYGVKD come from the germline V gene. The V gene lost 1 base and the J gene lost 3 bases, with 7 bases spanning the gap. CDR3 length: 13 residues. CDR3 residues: CAISEFPRYEQYF. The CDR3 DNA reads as TGTGCCATCAGTGAGTTCCCCCGCTACGAGCAGTACTTC.

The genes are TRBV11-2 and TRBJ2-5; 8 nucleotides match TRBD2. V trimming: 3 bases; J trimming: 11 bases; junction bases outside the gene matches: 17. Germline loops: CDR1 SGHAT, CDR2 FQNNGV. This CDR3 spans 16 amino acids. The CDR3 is CASSLAGAGGHNEQYF. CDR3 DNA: TGTGCCAGCAGCTTGGCGGGGGCGGGGGGCCACAATGAGCAGTACTTC.

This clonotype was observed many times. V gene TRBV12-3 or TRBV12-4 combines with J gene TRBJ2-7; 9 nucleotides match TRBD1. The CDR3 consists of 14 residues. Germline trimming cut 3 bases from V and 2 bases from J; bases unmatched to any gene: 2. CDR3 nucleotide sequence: TGTGCCAGCAGTTTCCGGGACAGGGCCTACGAGCAGTACTTC. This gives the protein CASSFRDRAYEQYF.

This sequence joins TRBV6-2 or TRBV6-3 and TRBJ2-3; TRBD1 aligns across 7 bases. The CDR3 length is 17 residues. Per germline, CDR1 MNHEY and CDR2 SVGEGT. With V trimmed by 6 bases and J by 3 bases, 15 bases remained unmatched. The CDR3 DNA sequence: TGTGCCAGCAGCCGATACCTTAGAGGGGGCGCTACAGATACGCAGTATTTT. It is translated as CASSRYLRGGATDTQYF.

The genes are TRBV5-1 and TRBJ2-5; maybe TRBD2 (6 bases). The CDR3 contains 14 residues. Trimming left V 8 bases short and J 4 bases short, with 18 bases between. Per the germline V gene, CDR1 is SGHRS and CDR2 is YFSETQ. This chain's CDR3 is CASCLAPGGETQYF. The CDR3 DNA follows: TGCGCCAGTTGCCTAGCTCCCGGGGGAGAGACCCAGTACTTC.

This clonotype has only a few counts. In DNA, the CDR3 is TGCAGTGCCAACACTTGGGGGGAGCCTACCTACGAGCAGTACTTC. It codes for CSANTWGEPTYEQYF. V gene TRBV20-1 combines with J gene TRBJ2-7; D is possibly TRBD2 (6 bases). Germline CDR1 reads DFQATT; CDR2 reads SNEGSKA (reference sequence). CDR3 length: 15 residues. V was pared by 6 bases and J by 2 bases, with 20 bases between.

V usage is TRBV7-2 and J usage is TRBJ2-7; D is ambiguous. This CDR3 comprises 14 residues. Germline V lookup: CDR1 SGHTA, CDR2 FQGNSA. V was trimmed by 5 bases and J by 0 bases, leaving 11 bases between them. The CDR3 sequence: CASSVQTASYEQYF. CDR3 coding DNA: TGTGCCAGCAGCGTCCAGACTGCCTCCTACGAGCAGTACTTC.